The sequence of this T cell receptor (beta chain) was determined in a study of cytomegalovirus exposure and HLA in healthy donors (dated by TCRdb to about 2017). As for the study more broadly: According to an earlier analysis of 450 to 650 of the donors, about 190 million T cells yielded 117 million unique TCR beta sequences and about 280 Gb of sequence data. On average, about 200,000 unique TCR beta nucleotide sequences were sequenced per donor among 300 to 500 genotyped donors of the cohort, with 15% to 20% of those sequences being non-productive. A later genetic analysis took genome-wide SNP genotypes for about three fifths of the 666 donors and used that subset as a discovery cohort. Rather than using new phenotypic data, the later analysis identified candidate immune exposures from TCR beta sequences and from how often those sequences occurred across donors. Of the roughly 390 genotyped donors, less than 85% were placed in the genetic ancestry cluster associated with self-reported Caucasian donors. Besides the first cohort of 550 to 750 subjects, a separate validation cohort made up of roughly 120 different subjects was used. Every discovery cohort repertoire had been produced on one sequencing platform. Donor age, sex, ethnicity and CMV serostatus were compiled together with the repertoire data. A later analysis re-analyzed previously published TCR beta repertoires from hundreds of donors and added high-resolution HLA genotyping to study TCR occurrence patterns. The T cell repertoires of 666 subjects were profiled by immunosequencing and related to cytomegalovirus serostatus. Five DR-DQ haplotypes were treated as single units for association and clustering because of strong linkage in the cohort. HLA typing included class I and class II loci at four-digit resolution. The study aimed to test whether cataloging public T cell receptors could reveal signatures of past pathogen exposure. High-throughput TCR immunosequencing, statistical association of individual TCRs with disease status, and machine learning were combined to predict cytomegalovirus infection status. An early release that covered 500 to 800 HLA-typed donors contained approximately 320 gigabases of sequencing data and approximately 85 million unique TCR sequences. Typing coverage differed by locus: A, B, C, DRB1 and DQB1 were typed in about 620-640 donors, DQA1 in about 500, DPA1 in some 570, and DPB1 in just under 490. An earlier analysis of 450 to 750 of the donors used high-throughput TCR beta sequencing to judge whether each TCR beta V gene segment behaved as functional or pseudogenic. Study-wide conclusions, independent of this receptor: The only immune exposure information available for the cohort was CMV serostatus. An association between a missense DCLRE1C variant and V-gene and J-gene trimming of TCR beta chains was found in a later genetic analysis and replicated in an independent cohort. A later analysis associated 17,000 or so TCR beta sequences with specific HLA alleles at a false discovery rate of 0.05. Because the 87-base-pair reads could not distinguish some IMGT-functional V segments, including TRBV6-2 and TRBV6-3, those segments were excluded. The classifier was reported to diagnose cytomegalovirus status with high specificity and sensitivity in both the original and validation cohorts. According to a later analysis, parvovirus B19, influenza, CMV and Epstein-Barr virus appeared linked to several top co-occurrence clusters. HLA typing was unavailable for some donors at each locus, so association tests used only the typed subset. Across donors, most TCR sequences were observed very rarely, whereas some public TCRs were present in many individuals. According to the authors, the approach could potentially be generalized to other disease states and immunological phenotypes. Only TCR beta chains were sequenced in this cohort, and the absence of alpha or paired-chain data limited detectable features. Presence/absence analyses assumed roughly uniform sequencing depth across donors, an assumption that may not hold. A total of 150 or so TCR beta chains were listed by the study as associated with cytomegalovirus. A further reported finding was that TCR beta sequences accurately predicted the HLA-A and HLA-B alleles for most subjects in the first cohort. Because counts were too low, some 17 rarely observed V segments, including chromosome 9 orphons, were excluded from the earlier analysis of roughly 580 of the donors. In vitro tests confirmed that a few of the cytomegalovirus-associated TCR beta chains recognize cytomegalovirus antigens. A later analysis found that most CMV-associated TCR beta chains appeared HLA-restricted, with HLA associations seemingly driven largely by CMV exposure. The sequencing pipeline was judged likely to have produced a cluster of highly shared sequence variants as a technical artifact. Correlated functional status among segregating V segments might reflect linkage disequilibrium, but an unknown experimental factor could not be ruled out. According to a later analysis, TCR association rates differed among HLA loci, with DRB1 alleles showing the most associated TCRs and HLA-C alleles showing the fewest. Broadly in line with IMGT annotations, most TCR beta V segments showed up in productive rearrangements about 90% or about 30% of the time in an earlier analysis of under 700 of the donors. Strong co-occurrence of HLA alleles, especially DR and DQ, made assigning TCR associations to individual alleles difficult. Compared with the approximately 600-donor mean, donors in an Asian-associated ancestry cluster had fewer N-insertions in productive TCRs, according to a later genetic analysis. A later analysis found that HLA-associated TCR beta chains were more clonally expanded and had lower generation probabilities than equally common non-associated chains.

According to the germline V gene, CDR1 reads MNHNS and CDR2 reads SASEGT. From the cysteine through the phenylalanine, the CDR3 covers 14 amino acids. The CDR3 DNA has 42 bases and is translated from base 1. A distance of 11 bases separates the germline ends of V and J, which lose 2 bases and 6 bases respectively. On this clone: The target of this receptor is not known. No much larger clonotype is one base removed from it; base qualities were not supplied.

Libraries were made using the immunoSEQ multiplex PCR assay. For the multiplex PCR, a mixture combining 60 forward primers for TCR Vbeta segments and 13 reverse primers for TCR Jbeta segments was used. A multiplex PCR assay on genomic DNA amplified the CDR3 region of rearranged TCR beta genes. The Illumina HiSeq System was used to sequence the amplified TCR beta libraries as 87-base-pair reads. Per the source publication's procedure: A later analysis counted about 82 million unique TCR beta chains across the approximately 700 repertoires, and some 11 million of these chains were shared by at least two donors. Raw reads were error-corrected and collapsed into unique sequences by a nearest-neighbor algorithm in which closely related sequences were merged to remove PCR and sequencing errors. CDR3 sequences were aligned to IMGT reference sequences to assign V, D and J gene segments. For a sequence to be retained, a match of at least six nucleotides was required to both a V gene segment and a J gene segment. A rearrangement counted as productive if the CDR3 had no stop codons and remained in frame with V and J, and every other rearrangement counted as non-productive. CDR3 was defined according to IMGT convention as the region running from the second conserved V-encoded cysteine to the conserved J-encoded phenylalanine. The earlier analysis of roughly 590 of the donors excluded any sequence lacking an unambiguous match to a single V gene segment. An earlier analysis of 500 to 700 of the donors classified V segments as functional when productive rearrangements were above 56.7% and as segregating when the standard deviation between donors was above 5%. A statistical classification framework was built to diagnose cytomegalovirus status from the catalog of TCR beta chain sequences. A later analysis assigned V and J genes by comparing TCR nucleotide sequences with IMGT/GENE-DB human TR gene sequences. The TCRdist pipeline was used in a later analysis to assign CDR3 sequences and most-parsimonious VDJ recombination scenarios. In a later analysis, each TCR beta chain was defined by its CDR3 amino acid sequence together with its V-gene family, and reads without a unique V-gene family were excluded. As a way to deal with suspected cross-contamination and a sequencing artifact, a later analysis dropped 450 to 600 nucleotide sequences that were highly shared and had low generation probability. In a later analysis, a clonal expansion index was calculated for each public chain from normalized within-repertoire ranks of inferred template counts. In a later analysis, generation probabilities were computed with a VDJ recombination model fitted to out-of-frame rearrangements, and the resulting probabilities were checked against IGoR. In a later analysis, TCR-TCR, TCR-HLA and TCR-CMV co-occurrence was scored with hypergeometric tests, and a repertoire-size bias correction was applied to TCR pairs. In a later analysis, false discovery rates were estimated by permuting HLA or CMV assignments 20 times. A later analysis grouped co-occurring TCRs with DBSCAN, adding TCRdist sequence similarity when clustering within HLA-allele-positive subsets. Co-occurrence clustering excluded repertoires with fewer than 30,000 or more than 120,000 public chains, plus five with anomalous nucleotide sharing. The clones in this table, taken by TCRdb from immuneACCESS, are in-frame only. Not every clone is retained; where verified, under half of the shortfall comes from an unresolved V gene, and the cause of the rest is unknown. D and trimming were read from the DNA, whereas the V and J calls and clone size are those reported in that table. The sample table shows 140,000 or so clones, and 75% to 90% are seen once. The leading ten clones occupy over 0.95% of the sample.

The cohort comprised some 730 healthy bone marrow donors. At the time of sampling, all cohort members were nominally healthy, though unrecorded immune exposures were likely present. The donor was CMV seronegative and was included in the group of about 400 seronegative cohort members. Every donor gave a peripheral blood sample, and the peripheral blood mononuclear cells from that sample were used for TCR beta sequencing. Genomic DNA extraction from the blood cell samples was performed with the Qiagen DNeasy Blood Extraction Kit. This TCR came from a female donor in good health and CMV-seronegative. This receptor chain uses TRBV6-1 and TRBJ2-1; there is no confident call for the D gene. The sample comprised PBMCs. The CDR3 amino acid sequence is: CASSETRRSNEQFF. The bases are TGTGCCAGCAGTGAAACTCGGAGAAGCAATGAGCAGTTCTTC.